The clone carrying this TCR beta chain showed up many times. Because the library targeted alpha chains, this beta chain is an off-target read whose size means little. As for time point: sample taken at primary tumor resection. The input material, whole RNA from tumor, nontumor lung or frozen PBMC, was sequenced unsorted. The data belong to a study of spatial heterogeneity in lung cancer. About the research overall: On average, each unique TCR and UMI combination appeared more than ten times in raw reads.

CDR3 length: 17 amino acids. Germline assignment: CDR1 MNHEY and CDR2 SVGAGI. Trimming removed 0 bases at V and 0 bases at J, with 9 bases between. Carried by each TCR cDNA molecule was a unique molecular identifier. MiXCR, run by TCRdb on the 5' RACE reads, gives a single entry per CDR3 protein. The data hold approximately 12,000 distinct CDR3 sequences, with about 6% observed a single time. Sequenced material: normal lung tissue next to the tumor, taken at surgery. The rearrangement links TRBV6-5 to TRBJ1-6, with D uncertain. The clonotype comes from a male donor with early-stage non-small cell lung cancer. CDR3 bases: TGTGCCAGCAGTTACTCCTTCCTGAGCTCCTATAATTCACCCCTCCACTTT. This gives the protein CASSYSFLSSYNSPLHF.